These 27 T cell receptor beta chains were sequenced from one sample in a study of T cell clones after liver transplantation. This table comes from immunoSEQ multiplex PCR, and its TCRdb copy is limited to in-frame clones, with some not included. The sample holds over 15,000 clones; 75% to 90% are singletons and the top ten take 10% to 15%. The input for sequencing was CD8+ T cells from blood, taken 45 to 46 months after liver transplant. The receptors were sampled from a human patient who received a liver transplant. Part of the T cells may come from the graft donor.

The V and J genes are TRBV7-3 and TRBJ2-7, with D unresolved. CDR3 length: 13 residues. CDR1 and CDR2 from the germline V gene are SGHTA and FQGTGA. V dropped 5 bases and J dropped 7 bases, with 15 bases sitting between them. The CDR3 loop is CASSPQGSREQYF. CDR3 coding DNA: TGTGCCAGCAGCCCCCAAGGGTCGCGGGAGCAGTACTTC.

This clone came up a few times. CDR3 sequence (DNA): TGTGCCAGCAGCGTCGACAGCAACGAGCAGTACTTC. It translates to CASSVDSNEQYF. This chain connects TRBV7-9 to TRBJ2-7; the D gene is possibly TRBD1 (5 bases). The CDR3 contains 12 residues. CDR1 is SEHNR and CDR2 is FQNEAQ in the germline V gene (reference sequence). V was shortened by 5 bases and J by 5 bases, with 10 bases between the two germline ends.

This chain connects TRBV9 to TRBJ2-2; D unresolved. V lost 4 bases to trimming and J lost 6 bases, with 4 bases between them. The CDR3 loop spans 11 amino acids. CDR1 SGDLS and CDR2 YYNGEE come from the germline V gene. The CDR3 loop is CASSFPGELFF. The CDR3 DNA is TGTGCCAGCAGCTTTCCCGGGGAGCTGTTTTTT.

This clone was seen only a few times. The chain is built from TRBV11-2 and TRBJ2-7; possible D gene TRBD1, 5 bases. This CDR3 comprises 17 residues. Germline values: CDR1 SGHAT, CDR2 FQNNGV. Trimming left V 0 bases short and J 6 bases short, with 21 bases between. The CDR3 DNA is TGTGCCAGCAGCTTAGAGGCGGTTGGGGCCAGCGTGGGCGAGCAGTACTTC. Its translation: CASSLEAVGASVGEQYF.

This clone was seen only once. The V call is TRBV5-1, the J call TRBJ1-3, with D unclear. The germline V and J ends were trimmed by 0 bases and 4 bases, with 11 bases remaining between them. Per germline, CDR1 SGHRS and CDR2 YFSETQ. CDR3 length: 15 amino acids. CDR3 in DNA: TGCGCCAGCAGCTTGGACATGGGAGGAGGAAACACCATATATTTT. This codes for CASSLDMGGGNTIYF.

This chain links TRBV28 with TRBJ2-5; maybe TRBD1 (5 bases). The CDR3 sequence is 14 residues long. Germline loops: CDR1 MDHEN, CDR2 SYDVKM. V was cut by 4 bases and J by 5 bases, with 14 bases left in between. The CDR3 reads CASSSVAGFETQYF. CDR3 DNA sequence: TGTGCCAGCAGTTCGGTGGCAGGGTTTGAGACCCAGTACTTC. Full variable domain (outside the CDR3, taken from reference TRBV28 and TRBJ2-5): DVKVTQSSRYLVKRTGEKVFLECVQDMDHENMFWYRQDPGLGLRLIYFSYDVKMKEKGDIPEGYSVSREKKERFSLILESASTNQTSMYLCASSSVAGFETQYFGPGTRLLVL.

This clone turned up a few times. The rearrangement uses TRBV4-3 and TRBJ1-1; no firm D call. The CDR3 is 14 residues long. In germline, CDR1 is LGHNA, CDR2 YSLEER. V was trimmed by 2 bases and J by 4 bases, leaving 11 bases between them. The CDR3 coding sequence is TGCGCCAGCAGCCAAAACTCCCGGGGCACTGAAGCTTTCTTT. It translates to CASSQNSRGTEAFF.

The chain has TRBV19 and TRBJ2-7, with 9 bases fitting TRBD1. After removal of 8 bases from V and 4 bases from J, the junction contained 9 bases not matched to a gene. This CDR3 is 14 amino acids long. Germline V gene data show CDR1 as LNHDA and CDR2 as SQIVND (reference sequence). The CDR3 protein is CASSPGGQGYEQYF. The DNA for the CDR3 is TGTGCCAGTTCCCCTGGAGGACAGGGGTACGAGCAGTACTTC. The whole variable domain, filled in from reference TRBV19 and TRBJ2-7, reads DGGITQSPKYLFRKEGQNVTLSCEQNLNHDAMYWYRQDPGQGLRLIYYSQIVNDFQKGDIAEGYSVSREKKESFPLTVTSAQKNPTAFYLCASSPGGQGYEQYFGPGTRLTVT.

The chain recombines TRBV19 with TRBJ1-1; 8 bases align to TRBD1. The CDR3 covers 16 residues. Germline-derived CDR1 and CDR2 are LNHDA and SQIVND (reference sequence). Losses at the gene ends were 3 bases for V and 1 base for J; bases not matched to a gene: 7. CDR3 sequence reads: CASSILFGTGNTEAFF. DNA of the CDR3: TGTGCCAGTAGTATCTTGTTTGGGACAGGGAACACTGAAGCTTTCTTT.

This clone was seen once. The rearrangement joins TRBV7-9 to TRBJ2-3; 9 bases are a match to TRBD2. Germline CDR1 reads SEHNR; CDR2 reads FQNEAQ (reference sequence). V was pared by 3 bases and J by 4 bases, with 5 bases of the junction left unmatched. There are 15 residues in the CDR3. The CDR3 DNA is TGTGCCAGCAGCTTTAGCGGGAGTGGAGCAGATACGCAGTATTTT. This translates into CASSFSGSGADTQYF.

This chain links TRBV10-3 with TRBJ2-7; 10 nucleotides match TRBD1. The CDR3 covers 17 residues. V was pared by 3 bases and J by 3 bases, with 11 bases of the junction left unmatched. Germline values: CDR1 ENHRY, CDR2 SYGVKD. CDR3 in amino acids: CAISDRDRGRGHYEQYF. CDR3 nucleotides: TGTGCCATCAGTGACCGGGACAGGGGTAGGGGCCACTACGAGCAGTACTTC.

The genes are TRBV6-5 and TRBJ2-7, with a possible D match to TRBD2 (5 bases). Trimming shortened V by 7 bases and J by 0 bases, and 13 bases separated the two germline ends. Germline V lookup: CDR1 MNHEY, CDR2 SVGAGI. The CDR3 loop spans 14 amino acids. The CDR3 DNA reads as TGTGCCAGCATTCCGGCGGGTAGCTCCTACGAGCAGTACTTC. As protein: CASIPAGSSYEQYF.

This clone appeared a single time. The chain joins TRBV28 to TRBJ1-1; tentative D call: TRBD1 (5 bases). The V end lost 0 bases, the J end lost 3 bases, and 11 bases lay between the germline ends. The CDR3 runs 15 residues. The germline V gene encodes CDR1 MDHEN and CDR2 SYDVKM. The CDR3 spells CASSLWGELDTEAFF. The CDR3 region has the DNA TGTGCCAGCAGTTTATGGGGGGAGCTAGACACTGAAGCTTTCTTT.

The chain links TRBV27 to TRBJ2-1; D is ambiguous. The CDR3 runs 12 residues. The V end lost 8 bases, the J end lost 2 bases, and 7 bases lay between the germline ends. The germline CDR1 and CDR2 sequences are MNHEY and SMNVEV (reference sequence). The CDR3: CASSKTYNEQFF. The DNA for the CDR3 is TGTGCCAGCTCTAAGACCTACAATGAGCAGTTCTTC.

This clone was observed a few times. V is TRBV13 and J is TRBJ2-1; 7 positions agree with TRBD2. The CDR3 spans 17 residues. Trimming at V came to 2 bases and at J to 8 bases, leaving 15 bases not matched to a gene. Germline V gives CDR1 PRHDT, CDR2 FYEKMQ (reference sequence). The CDR3 nucleotides read TGTGCCAGCAGCTTACATGCCCGGACTAGTCGGGCGCATGAGCAGTTCTTC. Protein product: CASSLHARTSRAHEQFF.

The chain has TRBV7-9 and TRBJ1-4; TRBD1 might be the D (5 bases). Trimming pared 3 bases from V and 6 bases from J, leaving 17 bases between. CDR1 SEHNR and CDR2 FQNEAQ come from the germline V gene (reference sequence). This CDR3 region has 16 residues. The CDR3 DNA follows: TGTGCCAGCAGCTTCTCCGGGGCCCTAGGGTATGAAAAACTGTTTTTT. This gives the protein CASSFSGALGYEKLFF. Full variable domain (rest looked up from reference TRBV7-9 and TRBJ1-4): DTGVSQNPRHKITKRGQNVTFRCDPISEHNRLYWYRQTLGQGPEFLTYFQNEAQLEKSRLLSDRFSAERPKGSFSTLEIQRTEQGDSAMYLCASSFSGALGYEKLFFGSGTQLSVL.

The V gene is TRBV15, the J gene TRBJ2-7; the D gene could be TRBD1 or TRBD2 (5 bases each). The CDR3 runs 18 residues. The V end was cut by 3 bases, the J end by 0 bases, with 21 bases between. Germline-derived CDR1 and CDR2 are LNHNV and YYDKDF (reference sequence). CDR3 sequence reads: CATSSPLAGTANSYEQYF. CDR3 in DNA: TGTGCCACCAGCAGCCCACTCGCCGGGACGGCGAACTCCTACGAGCAGTACTTC. Complete variable domain (other parts from reference TRBV15 and TRBJ2-7): DAMVIQNPRYQVTQFGKPVTLSCSQTLNHNVMYWYQQKSSQAPKLLFHYYDKDFNNEADTPDNFQSRRPNTSFCFLDIRSPGLGDTAMYLCATSSPLAGTANSYEQYFGPGTRLTVT.

V and J are TRBV4-1 and TRBJ1-4, with no clear D. This CDR3 has 19 residues. Trimming shortened V by 1 base and J by 9 bases, and 27 bases separated the two germline ends. Germline loops: CDR1 MGHRA, CDR2 YSYEKL. CDR3 in amino acids: CASSQVGIELREPGKKLFF. The CDR3 nucleotides are TGCGCCAGCAGCCAAGTCGGTATAGAGTTACGGGAGCCAGGTAAAAAACTGTTTTTT.

The gene calls are TRBV14 and TRBJ2-1; D may be TRBD1 or TRBD2 (7 bases each). Germline V CDR1 and CDR2: SGHDN, FVKESK. V lost 4 bases to trimming and J lost 6 bases, with 13 bases between them. The CDR3 loop spans 14 amino acids. In nucleotides, the CDR3 is TGTGCCAGCAGCCTTCTCAGGGGGGGCAATGAGCAGTTCTTC. This gives the protein CASSLLRGGNEQFF.

This rearrangement joins TRBV5-1 to TRBJ2-5; the match to TRBD1 covers 7 bases. V trimming: 2 bases; J trimming: 0 bases; junction bases outside the gene matches: 1. In germline, CDR1 is SGHRS, CDR2 YFSETQ. The CDR3 runs 14 residues. DNA of the CDR3: TGCGCCAGCAGCTTAACAGGGGACCAAGAGACCCAGTACTTC. It specifies CASSLTGDQETQYF.

The chain has TRBV27 and TRBJ2-5; the D is unclear. This CDR3 is 15 amino acids long. In germline, CDR1 is MNHEY, CDR2 SMNVEV (reference sequence). V lost 3 bases to trimming and J lost 5 bases, with 16 bases between them. In DNA form, the CDR3 reads TGTGCCAGCAGTTTTTACCGGTCCGATTCGGAGACCCAGTACTTC. Protein product: CASSFYRSDSETQYF.

In regard to this clone: One end of the junction is discordant with germline, which a read error may explain. The V and J genes are TRBV29-1 and TRBJ1-2; D is unresolved. There are 11 residues in the CDR3. Germline V lookup: CDR1 SQVTM, CDR2 ANQGSEA. The CDR3 loop reads CSVQENPEETF. The DNA of the CDR3 is TGCAGCGTTCAAGAAAACCCGGAAGAGACCTTC.

This chain uses TRBV4-1 with TRBJ1-4; 9 nucleotides match TRBD1. In germline, CDR1 is MGHRA, CDR2 YSYEKL. The CDR3 loop spans 19 amino acids. The V gene end was trimmed by 1 base and the J gene end by 5 bases; junction bases not matched to a gene: 14. CDR3: CASSQVLPGTGNINEKLFF. In nucleotides, the CDR3 is TGCGCCAGCAGCCAAGTATTACCCGGGACAGGGAACATCAATGAAAAACTGTTTTTT.

The chain joins TRBV2 to TRBJ1-1; D gene uncertain. V gave up 8 bases and J gave up 5 bases, with 9 bases separating them. Germline V gene lookup returns CDR1 SNHLY and CDR2 FYNNEI. CDR3 length equals 11 residues. The CDR3 here is CASPTGTEAFF. In DNA form, the CDR3 reads TGTGCCAGCCCGACCGGAACTGAAGCTTTCTTT.

Only one count was recorded for this clone. This rearrangement joins TRBV29-1 to TRBJ2-1, with D hard to call. Trimming cost V 7 bases and J 4 bases, with 11 bases left between them. The CDR3 loop spans 12 amino acids. Germline values: CDR1 SQVTM, CDR2 ANQGSEA. The CDR3 nucleotides are TGCAGCGGGGGTACTGGATACAATGAGCAGTTCTTC. It yields the protein CSGGTGYNEQFF.

The V call is TRBV11-2, the J call TRBJ1-1; D not resolved. This CDR3 contains 15 residues. V dropped 7 bases and J dropped 1 base, with 16 bases sitting between them. CDR1 and CDR2 from the germline V gene are SGHAT and FQNNGV. The CDR3 loop is CASTLSGPKNTEAFF. CDR3 nucleotide sequence: TGTGCCAGCACCTTGAGTGGGCCTAAGAACACTGAAGCTTTCTTT. The full variable domain, rest sourced from reference TRBV11-2 and TRBJ1-1, is EAGVAQSPRYKIIEKRQSVAFWCNPISGHATLYWYQQILGQGPKLLIQFQNNGVVDDSQLPKDRFSAERLKGVDSTLKIQPAKLEDSAVYLCASTLSGPKNTEAFFGQGTRLTVV.

This rearrangement joins TRBV28 to TRBJ1-2; D is perhaps TRBD1 (5 bases). The CDR3 has 13 amino acids. Germline V lookup: CDR1 MDHEN, CDR2 SYDVKM. Trimming took off 4 bases at V and 4 bases at J, with 10 bases between the two ends. The CDR3 loop reads CASSSRQSYGYTF. The DNA of the CDR3 is TGTGCCAGCAGTTCGAGACAGAGCTATGGCTACACCTTC.